The next 12 T cell receptor beta chains were all read from a single sample in a study of blood T cell repertoires in COVID-19. The table came from immunoSEQ multiplex PCR; TCRdb's copy has only in-frame clones and leaves some out. The data contain fewer than 250,000 clones, 83% of them singletons. Specimen: peripheral blood. Receptors originate from a woman aged 40 to 55 with active or convalescent COVID-19.

With regard to this clone: Distinct nucleotide sequences in the sample also encode this CDR3. The V and J genes are TRBV9 and TRBJ1-2; D is perhaps TRBD1 (5 bases). The CDR3 runs to 14 residues. Per the germline V gene, CDR1 is SGDLS and CDR2 is YYNGEE. The V and J ends lost 0 bases and 2 bases respectively, with 8 bases between them. The CDR3 DNA is TGTGCCAGCAGCGTAGAGGGGCAGAACTATGGCTACACCTTC. It translates to CASSVEGQNYGYTF.

The CDR3 sequence is CASSLSGYEQYF. The CDR3 coding sequence is TGTGCCAGCAGCTTGTCGGGGTACGAGCAGTACTTC. The V gene is TRBV5-6, the J gene TRBJ2-7; a possible D gene is TRBD2 (5 bases). This CDR3 is built from 12 residues. Germline CDR1 and CDR2: SGHDT and YYEEEE. Trimming took off 1 base at V and 4 bases at J, with 6 bases between the two ends.

The chain links TRBV3-1 (or the pseudogene TRBV3-2) to TRBJ1-4; tentatively, D is TRBD1 (6 bases). There are 15 residues in the CDR3. Trimming removed 6 bases at V and 5 bases at J, with 16 bases between. Germline-derived CDR1 and CDR2 are LGHDT and YNNKEL (reference sequence). CDR3 sequence (DNA): TGTGCCAGCAGAGAGCAGGGGCGTCCCAATGAAAAACTGTTTTTT. Residues: CASREQGRPNEKLFF.

The rearrangement uses TRBV11-3 and TRBJ1-1; no firm D call. This CDR3 region has 14 residues. Germline CDR1 is SGHNT and CDR2 is YENEEA. Trimming shortened V by 5 bases and J by 6 bases, and 16 bases separated the two germline ends. This chain's CDR3 is CASSRGREVSEAFF. The CDR3 coding sequence is TGTGCCAGCAGCCGTGGGCGGGAAGTCTCTGAAGCTTTCTTT.

The gene calls are TRBV24-1 and TRBJ1-2; D is unresolved. The CDR3 sequence is 14 residues long. Germline V gives CDR1 KGHDR, CDR2 SFDVKD. The germline V and J ends were trimmed by 0 bases and 9 bases, with 13 bases remaining between them. The CDR3 loop reads CATSDLGQKRSYTF. The CDR3 coding sequence is TGTGCCACCAGTGATTTGGGCCAAAAACGCAGCTACACCTTC.

This clone was seen a few times. The chain carries TRBV7-9 and TRBJ2-7; D not certain. In germline, CDR1 is SEHNR, CDR2 FQNEAQ (reference sequence). This CDR3 region has 11 residues. Trimming pared 4 bases from V and 6 bases from J, leaving 7 bases between. The CDR3 sequence: CASSSLREQYF. The CDR3 DNA reads TGTGCCAGCAGCTCCCTCCGCGAGCAGTACTTC.

The chain joins TRBV27 to TRBJ1-2; 7 positions agree with TRBD1. The CDR3 extends over 14 amino acids. Trimming cost V 6 bases and J 4 bases; bases outside gene matches: 8. Looked up from germline, CDR1 is MNHEY and CDR2 is SMNVEV (reference sequence). CDR3 amino acids: CASRTGTATYGYTF. The CDR3 nucleotides are TGTGCCAGCAGAACCGGGACAGCCACCTATGGCTACACCTTC.

This chain uses TRBV11-3 with TRBJ1-1, with 9 bases that match TRBD1. Trimming cost V 6 bases and J 4 bases; bases outside gene matches: 9. CDR1 is SGHNT and CDR2 is YENEEA in the germline V gene. The CDR3 covers 15 residues. This CDR3 is CASSSGQGTGTEAFF. CDR3 DNA sequence: TGTGCCAGCAGTTCCGGACAGGGGACGGGCACTGAAGCTTTCTTT.

The chain joins TRBV5-5 to TRBJ1-5, with TRBD1 matching over 10 bases. CDR3 length: 16 amino acids. V lost 0 bases and J lost 3; bases outside the gene matches: 3. The germline gives CDR1 SGHKS, CDR2 YYEKEE (reference sequence). The CDR3, as DNA: TGTGCCAGCAGCTTGGTGGGGACAGGGGACAATCAGCCCCAGCATTTT. It yields the protein CASSLVGTGDNQPQHF. Based on the CDR3 plus reference TRBV5-5 and TRBJ1-5, the full variable domain is DAGVTQSPTHLIKTRGQQVTLRCSPISGHKSVSWYQQVLGQGPQFIFQYYEKEERGRGNFPDRFSARQFPNYSSELNVNALLLGDSALYLCASSLVGTGDNQPQHFGDGTRLSIL.

The rearrangement joins TRBV12-5 to TRBJ1-1; TRBD1 agrees at 9 bases. CDR3 size: 15 residues. The germline V gene has CDR1 LGHNT and CDR2 FRNRAP. The J segment lost 1 base and the V segment lost 5 bases, leaving 5 bases of the junction unmatched. The CDR3 reads CASGPRQGGNTEAFF. CDR3 coding DNA: TGTGCTAGTGGTCCTCGACAGGGGGGGAACACTGAAGCTTTCTTT. The variable domain in full, with the rest retrieved from reference TRBV12-5 and TRBJ1-1, is DARVTQTPRHKVTEMGQEVTMRCQPILGHNTVFWYRQTMMQGLELLAYFRNRAPLDDSGMPKDRFSAEMPDATLATLKIQPSEPRDSAVYFCASGPRQGGNTEAFFGQGTRLTVV.

V is TRBV9 and J is TRBJ2-2, with D uncertain. Per the germline V gene, CDR1 is SGDLS and CDR2 is YYNGEE. Trimming left V 2 bases short and J 6 bases short, with 5 bases between. The CDR3 loop spans 12 amino acids. This chain's CDR3 is CASSVASGELFF. The CDR3 region has the DNA TGTGCCAGCAGCGTTGCGTCCGGGGAGCTGTTTTTT.

The chain combines TRBV11-3 with TRBJ2-1, with 13 bases fitting TRBD2. This CDR3 comprises 18 residues. V shed 1 base and J 1 base; nucleotides not matched to a gene: 4. CDR1 SGHNT and CDR2 YENEEA come from the germline V gene. The CDR3 region is CASSLGTSGSWSYNEQFF. CDR3 DNA: TGTGCCAGCAGCTTAGGGACTAGCGGGAGTTGGTCCTACAATGAGCAGTTCTTC.